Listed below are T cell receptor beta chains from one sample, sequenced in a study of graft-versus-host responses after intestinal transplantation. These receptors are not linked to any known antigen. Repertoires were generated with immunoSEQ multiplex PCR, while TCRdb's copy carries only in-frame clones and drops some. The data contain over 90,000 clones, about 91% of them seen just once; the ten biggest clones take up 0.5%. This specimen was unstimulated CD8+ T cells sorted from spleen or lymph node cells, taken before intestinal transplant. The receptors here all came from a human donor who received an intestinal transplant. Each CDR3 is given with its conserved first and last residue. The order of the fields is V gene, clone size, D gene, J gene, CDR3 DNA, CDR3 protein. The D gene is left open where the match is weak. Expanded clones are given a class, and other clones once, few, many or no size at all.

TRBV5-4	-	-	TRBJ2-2	TGTGCCAGCAGCTTGGATGGGGCGGCCGGGGAGCTGTTTTTT	CASSLDGAAGELFF
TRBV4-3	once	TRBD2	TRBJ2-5	TGCGCCAGCAGCCAAGATCCTCCTAGCGGTAAAGGGACCCAGTACTTC	CASSQDPPSGKGTQYF
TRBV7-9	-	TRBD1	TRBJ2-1	TGTGCCAGCAGCACCACCGGGACAGAAAACAATGAGCAGTTCTTC	CASSTTGTENNEQFF
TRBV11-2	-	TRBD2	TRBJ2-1	TGTGCCAGCAGCTTAGAGCGGGAGTGGTCTCTAGGGGAGCAGTTCTTC	CASSLEREWSLGEQFF
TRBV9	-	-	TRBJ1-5	TGTGCCAGCAGCGCGACCGCGGCCAATCAGCCCCAGCATTTT	CASSATAANQPQHF
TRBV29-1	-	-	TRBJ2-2	TGCAGCGCCAGGAGGGACGGGGAGCTGTTTTTT	CSARRDGELFF
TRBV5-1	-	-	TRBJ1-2	TGCGCCAGCAGCTTGGCCGGGGAGGCTCACTATGGCTACACCTTC	CASSLAGEAHYGYTF
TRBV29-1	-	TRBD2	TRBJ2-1	TGCAGCGTTGAAGAGCTTACTAGCGGGGTCTACAATGAGCAGTTCTTC	CSVEELTSGVYNEQFF
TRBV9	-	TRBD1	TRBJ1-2	TGTGCCAGCAGCGCGACAGGGATAGGTGGCTACACCTTC	CASSATGIGGYTF
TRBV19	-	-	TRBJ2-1	TGTGCCAGTAGTATAGACCAGAACAATGAGCAGTTCTTC	CASSIDQNNEQFF
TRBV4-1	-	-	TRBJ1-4	TGCGCCAGCAGCCAAGTGGGGGCGACTGAAAAACTGTTTTTT	CASSQVGATEKLFF
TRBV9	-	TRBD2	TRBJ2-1	TGTGCCAGCAGCGACCCTAGCGGGAGTGGCAATGAGCAGTTCTTC	CASSDPSGSGNEQFF
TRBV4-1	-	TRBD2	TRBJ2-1	TGCGCCAGCAGCCAAGGAGTAGCGGGAGCTCTCCTCTACAATGAGCAGTTCTTC	CASSQGVAGALLYNEQFF
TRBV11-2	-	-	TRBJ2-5	TGTGCCAGCAGCCCTCAGGAGGGCCCGGAGACCCAGTACTTC	CASSPQEGPETQYF
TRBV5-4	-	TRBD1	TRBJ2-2	TGTGCCAGCAGCTTGGGGGACAGGGGCGCCGGGGAGCTGTTTTTT	CASSLGDRGAGELFF
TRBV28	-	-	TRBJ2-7	TGTGCCAGCAGTTTCCCCTTTACAGGCTCCCCCTCCTACGAGCAGTACTTC	CASSFPFTGSPSYEQYF
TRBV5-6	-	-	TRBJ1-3	TGTGCCAGCAGCCCCGGGTCTCCTGGAAACACCATATATTTT	CASSPGSPGNTIYF
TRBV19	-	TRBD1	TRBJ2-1	TGTGCCAGTAGTATGTGGGACAGAGGGATTGATGAGCAGTTCTTC	CASSMWDRGIDEQFF
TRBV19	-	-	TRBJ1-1	TGTGCCAGTAGTGGAGGAGGGGTGGTGAACACTGAAGCTTTCTTT	CASSGGGVVNTEAFF
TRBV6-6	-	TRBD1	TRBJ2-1	TGTGCCAGCAGTTACCCAACAGGGGGCGATGAGCAGTTCTTC	CASSYPTGGDEQFF
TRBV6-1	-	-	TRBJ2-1	TGTGCCAGCAGTGAAATCCCCCGGGGGCAGTTCTTC	CASSEIPRGQFF
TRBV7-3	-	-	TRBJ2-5	TGTGCCAGCAGCTCGCCGGGGGAAGGAGAGACCCAGTACTTC	CASSSPGEGETQYF
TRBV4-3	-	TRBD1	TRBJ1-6	TGCGCCAGCAGCCAAGACGGGACAGGGACCAATTCACCCCTCCACTTT	CASSQDGTGTNSPLHF
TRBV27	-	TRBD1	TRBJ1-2	TGTGCCAGCAGTTTACGAGGGGGCAGTGGCTACACCTTC	CASSLRGGSGYTF
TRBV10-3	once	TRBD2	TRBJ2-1	TGTGCCATCAGTGAGTCCGCGGGGGGCGTCTACAATGAGCAGTTCTTC	CAISESAGGVYNEQFF